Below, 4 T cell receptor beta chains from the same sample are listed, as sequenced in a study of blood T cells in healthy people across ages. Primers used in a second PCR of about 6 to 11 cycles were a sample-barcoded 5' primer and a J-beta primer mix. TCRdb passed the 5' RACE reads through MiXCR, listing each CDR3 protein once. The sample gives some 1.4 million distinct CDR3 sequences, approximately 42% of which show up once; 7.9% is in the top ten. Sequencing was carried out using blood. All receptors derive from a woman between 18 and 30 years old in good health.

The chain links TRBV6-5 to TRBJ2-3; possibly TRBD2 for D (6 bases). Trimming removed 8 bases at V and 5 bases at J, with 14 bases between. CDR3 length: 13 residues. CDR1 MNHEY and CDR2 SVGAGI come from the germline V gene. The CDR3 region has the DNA TGTGCCAGCCTTGGAGGGAAGGGAGATACGCAGTATTTT. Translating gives CASLGGKGDTQYF.

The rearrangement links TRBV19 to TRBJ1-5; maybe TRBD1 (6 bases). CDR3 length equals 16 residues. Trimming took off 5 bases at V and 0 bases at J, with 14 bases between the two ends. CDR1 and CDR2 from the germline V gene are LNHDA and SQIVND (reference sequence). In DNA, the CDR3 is TGTGCCAGTAGTCAGGGGTCGAGTCTTAGCAATCAGCCCCAGCATTTT. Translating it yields CASSQGSSLSNQPQHF.

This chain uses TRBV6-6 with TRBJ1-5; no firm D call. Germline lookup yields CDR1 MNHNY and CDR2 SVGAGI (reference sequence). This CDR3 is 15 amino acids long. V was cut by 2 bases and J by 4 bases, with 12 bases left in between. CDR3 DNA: TGTGCCAGCAGTTACCTCGGCGGGCAAAATCAGCCCCAGCATTTT. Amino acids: CASSYLGGQNQPQHF.

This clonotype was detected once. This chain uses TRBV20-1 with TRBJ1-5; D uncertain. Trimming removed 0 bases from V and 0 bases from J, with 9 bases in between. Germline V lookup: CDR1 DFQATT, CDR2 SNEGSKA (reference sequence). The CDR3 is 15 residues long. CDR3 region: CSARDAGNSNQPQHF. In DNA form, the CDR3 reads TGCAGTGCTAGAGATGCGGGGAATAGCAATCAGCCCCAGCATTTT.